These 5 T cell receptor beta chains share one sample of origin, sequenced in a study of lymphopenia after photon versus proton radiotherapy. Data came from immunoSEQ multiplex PCR; TCRdb stores just in-frame clones and leaves some out. Of roughly 5,100 clones listed, approximately 90% are singletons. This specimen consisted of peripheral blood, obtained from a patient treated with photon-based radiotherapy. The receptors were gathered from a man aged 30 to 45 with gastric cancer.

CDR3 DNA: TGTGCCAGCAGCCAAGATCGGGCTAGCGGGTCCTACGAGCAGTACTTC. This encodes CASSQDRASGSYEQYF. The chain uses TRBV4-2 and TRBJ2-7; TRBD2 agrees at 8 bases. V trimming: 0 bases; J trimming: 1 base; junction bases outside the gene matches: 5. CDR3 size: 16 residues. Germline V lookup: CDR1 LGHNA, CDR2 YNFKEQ.

The rearrangement uses TRBV11-3 and TRBJ2-7; TRBD2 matches 11 bases. V shed 0 bases, J shed 0 bases, and the junction held 10 bases outside the gene matches. Per the germline V gene, CDR1 is SGHNT and CDR2 is YENEEA. The CDR3 is 19 residues long. The CDR3 region has the DNA TGTGCCAGCAGCTTAGATTTGGCTAGCGGGGGGAAAAGCTCCTACGAGCAGTACTTC. This gives the protein CASSLDLASGGKSSYEQYF.

There are a few counts of this clone. V gene TRBV10-3 combines with J gene TRBJ2-2, with D possibly TRBD1 on 7 matching bases. The CDR3 runs to 15 residues. The V end lost 6 bases, the J end lost 0 bases, and 11 bases lay between the germline ends. The V gene's germline CDR1 is ENHRY and CDR2 SYGVKD. The CDR3 loop reads CAIRDREANTGELFF. In DNA form, the CDR3 reads TGTGCCATCAGAGACAGGGAGGCGAACACCGGGGAGCTGTTTTTT.

This chain uses TRBV6-5 with TRBJ2-5; unclear D gene. The CDR3 loop spans 15 amino acids. The germline V gene has CDR1 MNHEY and CDR2 SVGAGI. Trimming removed 6 bases at V and 3 bases at J, with 17 bases between. CDR3 coding DNA: TGTGCCAGCAGCATTGTTGAGGCTAGAAAAGAGACCCAGTACTTC. Protein sequence: CASSIVEARKETQYF.

This clone was observed once. The chain is built from TRBV7-6 and TRBJ2-1; 9 bases match TRBD2. Germline loops: CDR1 SGHVS, CDR2 FNYEAQ. CDR3 size: 16 residues. The J segment lost 5 bases and the V segment lost 5 bases, leaving 10 bases of the junction unmatched. The CDR3: CASSQMGGGANNEQFF. In DNA form, the CDR3 reads TGTGCCAGCAGCCAGATGGGCGGGGGGGCCAACAATGAGCAGTTCTTC.